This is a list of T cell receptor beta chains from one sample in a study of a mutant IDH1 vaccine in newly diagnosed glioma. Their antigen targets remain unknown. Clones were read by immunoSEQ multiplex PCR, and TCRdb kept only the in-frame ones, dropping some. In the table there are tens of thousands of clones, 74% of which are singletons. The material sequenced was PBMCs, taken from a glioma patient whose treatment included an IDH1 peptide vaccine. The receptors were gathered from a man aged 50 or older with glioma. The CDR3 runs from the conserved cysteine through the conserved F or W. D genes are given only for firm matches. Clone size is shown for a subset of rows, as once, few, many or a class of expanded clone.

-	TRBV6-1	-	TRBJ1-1	CASYLREEWAPEAFF	TGTGCCAGCTACCTAAGGGAGGAATGGGCTCCTGAAGCTTTCTTT
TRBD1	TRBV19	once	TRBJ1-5	CASSIAGTGGLNQPQHF	TGTGCCAGTAGTATAGCTGGGACAGGGGGCCTGAATCAGCCCCAGCATTTT
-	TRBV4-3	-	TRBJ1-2	CASSQPGVGYTF	TGCGCCAGCAGCCAGCCGGGGGTTGGCTACACCTTC
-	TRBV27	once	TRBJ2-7	CASSSDPYEQYF	TGTGCCAGCAGTTCAGACCCCTACGAGCAGTACTTC
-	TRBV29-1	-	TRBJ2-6	CSVGFGGSGANVLTF	TGCAGCGTTGGCTTTGGCGGCTCTGGGGCCAACGTCCTGACTTTC
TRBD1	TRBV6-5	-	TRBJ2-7	CASSYSGTGIYEQYF	TGTGCCAGCAGTTACTCCGGGACAGGGATCTACGAGCAGTACTTC
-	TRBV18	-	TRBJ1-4	CASSPGNNEKLFF	TGTGCCAGCTCACCAGGAAATAATGAAAAACTGTTTTTT
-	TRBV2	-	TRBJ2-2	CASSDQGRTGELFF	TGTGCCAGCAGTGACCAGGGACGGACCGGGGAGCTGTTTTTT
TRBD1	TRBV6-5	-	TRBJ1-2	CASSYSTGVYGYTF	TGTGCCAGCAGTTACTCGACAGGGGTATATGGCTACACCTTC
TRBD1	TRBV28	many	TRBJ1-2	CASSSLTGEYYGYTF	TGTGCCAGCAGTTCCCTGACAGGGGAGTACTATGGCTACACCTTC
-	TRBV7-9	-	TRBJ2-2	CASSHMIDTGELFF	TGTGCCAGCAGCCACATGATAGACACCGGGGAGCTGTTTTTT
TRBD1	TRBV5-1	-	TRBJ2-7	CASSSGQVFSYEQYF	TGCGCCAGCAGCTCCGGACAGGTCTTCTCCTACGAGCAGTACTTC
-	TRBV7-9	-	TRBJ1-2	CASSSGSVNYGYTF	TGTGCCAGCAGCTCAGGGAGCGTTAACTATGGCTACACCTTC
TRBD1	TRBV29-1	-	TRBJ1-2	CSVLGRGENGYTF	TGCAGCGTGTTGGGCAGGGGGGAAAATGGCTACACCTTC
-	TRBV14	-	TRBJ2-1	CASSQEDEQFF	TGTGCCAGCAGCCAAGAAGATGAGCAGTTCTTC
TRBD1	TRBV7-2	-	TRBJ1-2	CASSPGGQGIGYTF	TGTGCCAGCAGCCCTGGGGGACAGGGGATTGGCTACACCTTC
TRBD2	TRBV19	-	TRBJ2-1	CASSIRAGGINEQFF	TGTGCCAGTAGTATCAGAGCGGGGGGCATCAATGAGCAGTTCTTC
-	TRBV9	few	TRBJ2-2	CASSPRLTNTGELFF	TGTGCCAGCAGCCCACGATTGACCAACACCGGGGAGCTGTTTTTT
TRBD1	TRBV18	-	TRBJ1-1	CASSPPTGAHTEAFF	TGTGCCAGCTCACCACCGACAGGGGCGCACACTGAAGCTTTCTTT
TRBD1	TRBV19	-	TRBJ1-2	CASRYRDSRYGYTF	TGTGCCAGTAGGTATAGGGACAGCCGATATGGCTACACCTTC
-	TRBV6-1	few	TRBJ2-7	CASSETQGREQYF	TGTGCCAGCAGTGAAACTCAGGGGAGGGAGCAGTACTTC
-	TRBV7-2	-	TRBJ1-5	CASSLLGGQPQHF	TGTGCCAGCAGCTTGTTGGGAGGTCAGCCCCAGCATTTT
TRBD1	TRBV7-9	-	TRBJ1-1	CASSYRGTPEAFF	TGTGCCAGCAGCTACAGGGGGACTCCTGAAGCTTTCTTT